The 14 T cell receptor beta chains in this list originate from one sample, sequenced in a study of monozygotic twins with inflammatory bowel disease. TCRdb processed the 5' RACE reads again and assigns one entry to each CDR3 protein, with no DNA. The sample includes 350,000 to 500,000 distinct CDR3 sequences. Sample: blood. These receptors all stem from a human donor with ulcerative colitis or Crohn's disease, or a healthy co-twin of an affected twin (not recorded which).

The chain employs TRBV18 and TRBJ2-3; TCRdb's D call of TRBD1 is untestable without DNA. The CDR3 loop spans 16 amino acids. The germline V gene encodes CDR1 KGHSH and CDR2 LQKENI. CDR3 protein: CASSPLLGQHTDTQYF.

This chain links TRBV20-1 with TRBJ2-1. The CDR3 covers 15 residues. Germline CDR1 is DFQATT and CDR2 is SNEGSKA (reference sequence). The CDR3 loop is CSARTVISSYNEQFF.

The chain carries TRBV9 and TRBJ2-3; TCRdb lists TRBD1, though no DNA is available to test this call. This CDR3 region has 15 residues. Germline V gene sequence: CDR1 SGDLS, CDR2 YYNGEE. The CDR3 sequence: CASSWTGGAGDTQYF.

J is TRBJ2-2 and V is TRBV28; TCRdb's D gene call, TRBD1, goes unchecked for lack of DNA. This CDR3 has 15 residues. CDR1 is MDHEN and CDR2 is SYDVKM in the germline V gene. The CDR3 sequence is CASSQGSLNTGELFF. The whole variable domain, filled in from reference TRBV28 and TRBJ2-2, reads DVKVTQSSRYLVKRTGEKVFLECVQDMDHENMFWYRQDPGLGLRLIYFSYDVKMKEKGDIPEGYSVSREKKERFSLILESASTNQTSMYLCASSQGSLNTGELFFGEGSRLTVL.

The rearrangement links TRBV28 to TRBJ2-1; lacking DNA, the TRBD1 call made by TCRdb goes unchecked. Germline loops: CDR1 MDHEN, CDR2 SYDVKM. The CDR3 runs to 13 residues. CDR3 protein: CASSGGNVDEQFF.

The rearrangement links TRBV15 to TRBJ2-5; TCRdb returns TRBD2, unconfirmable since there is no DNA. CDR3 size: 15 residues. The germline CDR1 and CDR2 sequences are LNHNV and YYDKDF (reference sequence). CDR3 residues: CTTSRGRADGSAQYF.

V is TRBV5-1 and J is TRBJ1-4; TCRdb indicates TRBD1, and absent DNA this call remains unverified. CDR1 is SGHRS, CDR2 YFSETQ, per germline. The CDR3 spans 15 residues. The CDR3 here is CASRQTGERSEKLFF.

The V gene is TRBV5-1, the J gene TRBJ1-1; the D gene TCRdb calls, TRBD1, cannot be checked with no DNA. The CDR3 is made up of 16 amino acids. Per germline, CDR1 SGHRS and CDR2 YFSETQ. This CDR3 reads CASSLGQGKMNTEAFF.

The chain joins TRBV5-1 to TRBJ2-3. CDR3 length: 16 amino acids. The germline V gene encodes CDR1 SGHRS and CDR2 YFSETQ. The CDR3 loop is CASGRTSGWSTDTQYF.

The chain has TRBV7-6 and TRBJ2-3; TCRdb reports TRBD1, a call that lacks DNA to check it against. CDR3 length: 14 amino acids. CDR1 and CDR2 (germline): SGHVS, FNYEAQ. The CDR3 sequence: CASSFRDHTDTQYF.

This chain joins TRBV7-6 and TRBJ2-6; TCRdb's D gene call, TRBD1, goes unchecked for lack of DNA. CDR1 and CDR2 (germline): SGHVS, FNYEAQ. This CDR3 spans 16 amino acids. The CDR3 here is CASSGGTRTGANVLTF. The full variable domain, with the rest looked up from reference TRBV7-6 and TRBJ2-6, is GAGVSQSPRYKVTKRGQDVALRCDPISGHVSLYWYRQALGQGPEFLTYFNYEAQQDKSGLPNDRFSAERPEGSISTLTIQRTEQRDSAMYRCASSGGTRTGANVLTFGAGSRLTVL.

CDR3 protein: CASSRIGGQGFNQPQHF. This sequence joins TRBV6-2 or TRBV6-3 and TRBJ1-5; the TCRdb call, TRBD1, lacks DNA for checking. From germline, CDR1 is MNHEY and CDR2 SVGEGT. The CDR3 covers 17 residues.

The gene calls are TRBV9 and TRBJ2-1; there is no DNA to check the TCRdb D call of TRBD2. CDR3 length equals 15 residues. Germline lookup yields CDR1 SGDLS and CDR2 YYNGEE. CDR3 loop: CASSPDLAGYNEQFF.

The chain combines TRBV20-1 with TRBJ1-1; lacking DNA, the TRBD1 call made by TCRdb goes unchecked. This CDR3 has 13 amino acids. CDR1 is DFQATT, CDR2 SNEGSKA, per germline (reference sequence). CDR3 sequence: CSAIGRGNTEAFF.